This paragraph reports one TCR beta chain. Its antigen is not identified. The germline V gene encodes CDR1 MNHEY and CDR2 SVGAGI. The CDR3 sequence is 17 residues long. J was trimmed by 11 bases and V by 2 bases; bases with no gene match: 18. The entry originates in a study of post-analysis software for immune sequencing data. Points from the study as a whole: Patients used a handful of TRBV segments, including TRBV5-6, TRBV5-1 and TRBV20-1, more often than controls. Diversity measured as normalized Chao1 was significantly lower in multiple sclerosis patients than in controls.

TCR beta cDNA libraries included unique molecular identifiers. TCRdb reprocessed the PCR reads with MiXCR, giving one entry per CDR3 protein. This sample has 820,000 or so distinct CDR3 sequences, with roughly 58% found just once. The V gene is TRBV6-5, the J gene TRBJ2-5; 9 nucleotides agree with TRBD2. Sequenced sample: blood. This TCR derives from a girl aged 5-17 years with multiple sclerosis. The DNA of the CDR3 is TGTGCCAGCAGTTACCTTCTTAGCGGGAGAGGTGGGCGCGTGCAGTACTTC. It translates to CASSYLLSGRGGRVQYF.